Included here is one T cell receptor (beta chain) sequence, with context. The time point is: after dendritic cell vaccination, including at tumor progression/relapse. The data derive from a study of glioma-infiltrating T cells after dendritic cell vaccination. Study-wide background: Dendritic cells derived from monocytes and pulsed with autologous tumor lysate formed the vaccine.

This CDR3 is built from 15 residues. The germline V gene encodes CDR1 PRHDT and CDR2 FYEKMQ (reference sequence). With V trimmed by 5 bases and J by 0 bases, 5 bases remained unmatched. TCRdb's copy holds only in-frame clones and misses some; the assay was immunoSEQ multiplex PCR. The sample lists 90,000 to 110,000 clones; roughly 89% were seen once. The TCR comes from a human donor with glioblastoma. The gene calls are TRBV13 and TRBJ2-7, with 9 bases aligning to TRBD2. Sequencing used blood, obtained after dendritic cell vaccination. CDR3 residues: CASSGSGRSSYEQYF. CDR3 nucleotides: TGTGCCAGCAGCGGTAGCGGGAGAAGCTCCTACGAGCAGTACTTC.